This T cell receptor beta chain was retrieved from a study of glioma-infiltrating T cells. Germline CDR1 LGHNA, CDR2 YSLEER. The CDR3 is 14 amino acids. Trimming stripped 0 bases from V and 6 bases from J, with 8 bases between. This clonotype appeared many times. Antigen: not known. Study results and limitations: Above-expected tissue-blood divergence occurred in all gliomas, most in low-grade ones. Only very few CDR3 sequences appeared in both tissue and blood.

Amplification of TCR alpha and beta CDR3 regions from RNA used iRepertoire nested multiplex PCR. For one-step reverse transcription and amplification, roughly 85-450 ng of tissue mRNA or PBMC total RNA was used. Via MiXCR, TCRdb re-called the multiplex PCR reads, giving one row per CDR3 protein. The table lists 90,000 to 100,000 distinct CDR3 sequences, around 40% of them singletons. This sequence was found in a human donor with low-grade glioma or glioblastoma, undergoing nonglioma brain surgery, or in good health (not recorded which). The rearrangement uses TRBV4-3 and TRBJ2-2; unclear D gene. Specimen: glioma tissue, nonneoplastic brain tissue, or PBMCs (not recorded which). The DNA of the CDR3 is TGCGCCAGCAGCCAAGATCCGAGCTCCGGGGAGCTGTTTTTT. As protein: CASSQDPSSGELFF.